Listed below are T cell receptor beta chains from one sample, sequenced in a study of blood T cell repertoires in COVID-19. Libraries were prepared by immunoSEQ multiplex PCR; TCRdb keeps only in-frame clonotypes and omits some of them. Among fewer than 500,000 clones listed, over 75% were seen once. Sequenced sample: PBMCs or T cells enriched from blood (not recorded which). The receptors here all came from a man younger than 45 who had recovered from COVID-19. CDR3s include the opening cysteine and the closing phenylalanine or tryptophan. A D gene is named only where the DNA matches it firmly. Only some rows state a clone size, as once, few, many or a class for expanded clones.

j_call clone_size v_call d_call cdr3_aa cdr3_nt
TRBJ1-1 NA TRBV7-9 TRBD1 CASSKTTGNVNTEAFF TGTGCCAGCAGCAAAACGACAGGGAACGTGAACACTGAAGCTTTCTTT
TRBJ1-1 NA TRBV30 NA CAWSPLTALNTEAFF TGTGCCTGGAGTCCTTTGACAGCTTTGAACACTGAAGCTTTCTTT
TRBJ2-3 NA TRBV28 TRBD1 CASTPQGADTQYF TGTGCCAGCACGCCCCAGGGGGCCGATACGCAGTATTTT
TRBJ2-4 NA TRBV6-5 TRBD2 CASSREGWDIQYF TGTGCCAGTTCAAGGGAGGGCTGGGACATTCAGTACTTC
TRBJ2-2 NA TRBV4-1 NA CASSQIGQRPNTGELFF TGCGCCAGCAGCCAGATTGGACAGAGACCGAACACCGGGGAGCTGTTTTTT
TRBJ1-3 NA TRBV11-2 TRBD1 CASSSNRGGTNTIYF TGTGCCAGCAGCTCAAACAGGGGCGGGACAAACACCATATATTTT
TRBJ2-7 NA TRBV19 TRBD2 CASRGLASGSDEQYF TGTGCCAGTAGAGGGTTGGCTAGCGGGAGCGACGAGCAGTACTTC
TRBJ2-3 NA TRBV27 TRBD2 CASMVLAGGTDTQYF TGTGCCAGCATGGTACTAGCGGGAGGCACAGATACGCAGTATTTT
TRBJ2-1 NA TRBV3-1/TRBV3-2 TRBD2 CASSQDLTSGTYNEQFF TGTGCCAGCAGCCAAGATCTCACGAGCGGGACCTACAATGAGCAGTTCTTC
TRBJ2-1 NA TRBV29-1 NA CSVSLTRPITEQFF TGCAGCGTTTCCCTGACACGGCCAATCACTGAGCAGTTCTTC
TRBJ1-1 NA TRBV2 NA CASSGGGTEAFF TGTGCCAGCAGTGGAGGGGGCACTGAAGCTTTCTTT
TRBJ2-3 NA TRBV19 NA CASSASPASTDTQYF TGTGCCAGTAGCGCTAGTCCAGCTAGCACAGATACGCAGTATTTT
TRBJ1-2 once TRBV10-2 NA CASSVSDYGYTF TGCGCCAGCAGTGTTAGCGACTATGGCTACACCTTC
TRBJ2-7 NA TRBV6-5 NA CASTQIPGEQYF TGTGCCAGCACCCAAATACCCGGCGAGCAGTACTTC
TRBJ2-6 NA TRBV28 NA CASSLGWGAGANVLTF TGTGCCAGCAGTTTAGGATGGGGGGCTGGGGCCAACGTCCTGACTTTC
TRBJ1-2 NA TRBV5-6 NA CASSLNDRSYGYTF TGTGCCAGCAGCTTGAACGACAGGAGCTATGGCTACACCTTC
TRBJ2-1 NA TRBV4-1 NA CASSQDSGYSYNEQFF TGCGCCAGCAGCCAAGATTCGGGGTACTCCTACAATGAGCAGTTCTTC
TRBJ2-2 NA TRBV4-2 NA CASSQRTGDTGELFF TGTGCCAGCAGCCAGAGGACGGGGGACACCGGGGAGCTGTTTTTT
TRBJ1-2 NA TRBV28 TRBD1 CASSFPAGTAYGYTF TGTGCCAGCAGTTTCCCCGCCGGGACAGCCTATGGCTACACCTTC
TRBJ2-1 NA TRBV27 NA CASSLSQGEQFF TGTGCCAGCAGTTTATCTCAGGGAGAGCAGTTCTTC
TRBJ2-2 NA TRBV25-1 NA CASSPGASTGELFF TGTGCCAGCAGTCCAGGGGCGTCCACCGGGGAGCTGTTTTTT
TRBJ2-1 NA TRBV7-6 NA CASSLAPIAGLRYNEQFF TGTGCCAGCAGCTTAGCGCCCATTGCGGGACTGAGATACAATGAGCAGTTCTTC
TRBJ2-3 NA TRBV28 TRBD1 CATGGNTQYF TGTGCCACAGGGGGAAATACGCAGTATTTT
TRBJ2-1 NA TRBV19 TRBD1 CASSSPPGTALLNEQFF TGTGCCAGTAGTAGCCCGCCCGGGACAGCCCTTCTGAATGAGCAGTTCTTC
TRBJ1-1 NA TRBV6-6 NA CASSYSELEAFF TGTGCCAGCAGTTACTCGGAGTTAGAAGCTTTCTTT
TRBJ1-2 NA TRBV29-1 NA CSVIDGGSSYGYTF TGCAGCGTTATTGATGGGGGGTCGAGCTATGGCTACACCTTC
TRBJ2-1 NA TRBV18 NA CASSPGGVTYNEQFF TGTGCCAGCTCACCAGGAGGGGTTACCTACAATGAGCAGTTCTTC
TRBJ2-7 few TRBV4-1 NA CASSQVGAPYEQYF TGCGCCAGCAGCCAAGTAGGGGCACCCTACGAGCAGTACTTC
TRBJ1-6 NA TRBV28 TRBD1 CASKQGSGNSPLHF TGTGCCAGCAAACAGGGGAGCGGTAATTCACCCCTCCACTTT
TRBJ2-1 NA TRBV27 TRBD2 CASSLLAGNNEQFF TGTGCCAGCAGTTTACTAGCGGGAAACAATGAGCAGTTCTTC
TRBJ2-3 NA TRBV9 TRBD1 CASGGQGTDTQYF TGTGCCAGCGGGGGACAGGGTACAGATACGCAGTATTTT
TRBJ1-2 NA TRBV10-1 NA CASSDGGSDYGYTF TGCGCCAGCAGTGATGGAGGGAGCGACTATGGCTACACCTTC
TRBJ2-1 NA TRBV18 NA CASSWTDNLGEDFEQFF TGTGCCAGCTCATGGACGGATAATCTGGGGGAGGATTTTGAGCAGTTCTTC
TRBJ1-5 once TRBV5-5 NA CASSLAGAATSNQPQHF TGTGCCAGCAGCTTGGCAGGGGCCGCGACTAGCAATCAGCCCCAGCATTTT
TRBJ1-2 NA TRBV7-9 NA CASSLEAGGYTF TGTGCCAGCAGCTTAGAGGCGGGGGGCTACACCTTC
TRBJ2-2 NA TRBV19 TRBD2 CASIGLAVTGELFF TGTGCCAGTATAGGACTAGCGGTAACCGGGGAGCTGTTTTTT
TRBJ2-1 NA TRBV5-4 TRBD2 CASSPSGTPSYNEQFF TGTGCCAGCAGTCCCAGCGGGACCCCCTCCTACAATGAGCAGTTCTTC
TRBJ2-1 NA TRBV24-1 TRBD2 CATSLGTSGKSSYNEQFF TGTGCCACCAGTTTGGGGACTAGCGGTAAGAGCTCCTACAATGAGCAGTTCTTC
TRBJ1-6 few TRBV2 NA CASNPRARDNSPLHF TGTGCCAGTAACCCGAGAGCCAGGGATAATTCACCCCTCCACTTT
TRBJ2-7 NA TRBV19 NA CASSRGGITYEQYF TGTGCCAGCTCAAGGGGGGGGATCACCTACGAGCAGTACTTC
TRBJ2-1 NA TRBV6-2/TRBV6-3 TRBD2 CASSYSGTSGSNEQFF TGTGCCAGCAGTTACTCGGGGACTAGCGGGAGTAATGAGCAGTTCTTC
TRBJ1-2 NA TRBV18 TRBD1 CASSQGTGAHNYGYTF TGTGCCAGCTCACAAGGGACAGGGGCCCATAACTATGGCTACACCTTC
TRBJ2-7 NA TRBV7-8 TRBD2 CASSLGGQAGGPVEQYF TGTGCCAGCAGCTTAGGGGGGCAGGCGGGAGGGCCTGTCGAGCAGTACTTC
TRBJ2-5 NA TRBV19 NA CASSSDPGYRQETQYF TGTGCCAGTAGTAGTGACCCGGGTTACCGCCAAGAGACCCAGTACTTC
TRBJ2-3 NA TRBV4-2 NA CASSQDRLTDTQYF TGTGCCAGCAGCCAAGATCGACTCACAGATACGCAGTATTTT
TRBJ2-5 NA TRBV19 TRBD1 CASSIFGDRAVETQYF TGTGCCAGTAGTATATTTGGGGACAGAGCTGTAGAGACCCAGTACTTC
TRBJ1-6 NA TRBV7-9 NA CASSLAGTPNSPLHF TGTGCCAGCAGCTTAGCGGGGACTCCGAATTCACCCCTCCACTTT
TRBJ2-2 NA TRBV4-2 TRBD2 CASSQALAGPITGELFF TGTGCCAGCAGCCAAGCCCTAGCGGGACCTATCACCGGGGAGCTGTTTTTT
TRBJ2-7 NA TRBV7-6 TRBD1 CASSLADRGRDEQYF TGTGCCAGCAGCTTAGCGGACAGGGGGCGGGACGAGCAGTACTTC
TRBJ1-5 NA TRBV10-2 NA CASSEWGGQPQHF TGCGCCAGCAGTGAATGGGGGGGCCAGCCCCAGCATTTT
TRBJ1-2 NA TRBV6-6 TRBD1 CASSPGRLGTENYGYTF TGTGCCAGCAGTCCTGGTCGGTTAGGGACAGAAAACTATGGCTACACCTTC
TRBJ2-2 NA TRBV27 TRBD1 CASSYDDRDGELFF TGTGCCAGCAGTTACGACGACAGGGACGGGGAGCTGTTTTTT
TRBJ1-1 NA TRBV30 NA CAWSTHRGNTEAFF TGTGCCTGGAGTACGCACCGGGGGAACACTGAAGCTTTCTTT
TRBJ2-5 NA TRBV19 NA CASSIQGVQETQYF TGTGCCAGTAGTATCCAGGGTGTCCAGGAGACCCAGTACTTC
TRBJ2-5 NA TRBV4-1 NA CASSQVERQETQYF TGCGCCAGCAGCCAAGTTGAGCGGCAAGAGACCCAGTACTTC
TRBJ1-2 NA TRBV4-2 NA CASSQAQGDGYTF TGTGCCAGCAGCCAAGCGCAGGGTGATGGCTACACCTTC